These 13 T cell receptor beta chains were sequenced from one sample in a study of somatic mutations in cytotoxic T cells in rheumatoid arthritis. The protocol was immunoSEQ multiplex PCR, while the TCRdb copy is restricted to in-frame clones and leaves out a portion. The sample lists 13,000 or so clones, roughly three quarters occurring once. Specimen: CD8+ T cells sorted from blood. These TCRs come from an adult with rheumatoid arthritis.

This chain joins TRBV15 and TRBJ1-1; D call uncertain. Germline lookup yields CDR1 LNHNV and CDR2 YYDKDF (reference sequence). CDR3 length: 15 amino acids. V lost 5 bases to trimming and J lost 1 base, with 14 bases between them. CDR3 loop: CATSETRHGNTEAFF. Here the CDR3 DNA reads TGTGCCACCAGCGAAACACGACACGGGAACACTGAAGCTTTCTTT.

This clone was detected a few times. The V call is TRBV9, the J call TRBJ2-7; no firm D call. The germline V gene encodes CDR1 SGDLS and CDR2 YYNGEE. The CDR3 extends over 13 amino acids. V was clipped by 0 bases and J by 2 bases, with 6 bases between them. CDR3 sequence reads: CASSVDLTYEQYF. For the CDR3, the DNA is TGTGCCAGCAGCGTAGATTTGACCTACGAGCAGTACTTC.

The chain carries TRBV13 and TRBJ1-1, with D tentatively TRBD1 (6 bases). This CDR3 has 13 residues. Trimming removed 7 bases at V and 4 bases at J, with 13 bases between. Germline loops: CDR1 PRHDT, CDR2 FYEKMQ (reference sequence). Here the CDR3 DNA reads TGTGCCAGCAATACCCAGGGGAGCACTGAAGCTTTCTTT. The encoded protein is CASNTQGSTEAFF.

The rearrangement uses TRBV9 and TRBJ2-1, with 14 bases aligning to TRBD2. Germline values: CDR1 SGDLS, CDR2 YYNGEE. CDR3 length: 18 residues. J lost 2 bases, V lost 3 bases, and 7 bases had no gene match. The DNA of the CDR3 is TGTGCCAGCAGCGCCCCCGGGACTAGCGGGGGTCCCTACAATGAGCAGTTCTTC. This sequence encodes CASSAPGTSGGPYNEQFF.

The chain couples TRBV13 to TRBJ1-2; 11 bases match TRBD1. From germline, CDR1 is PRHDT and CDR2 FYEKMQ (reference sequence). The CDR3 runs to 14 residues. After removal of 4 bases from V and 4 bases from J, the junction contained 2 bases not matched to a gene. DNA for the CDR3: TGTGCCAGCAGCTCGGGGACAGGGGGCTATGGCTACACCTTC. Its translation: CASSSGTGGYGYTF.

This chain joins TRBV28 and TRBJ1-2, with TRBD1 matching 11 bases. The CDR3 extends over 16 amino acids. Germline V gene data show CDR1 as MDHEN and CDR2 as SYDVKM. J lost 7 bases, V lost 3 bases, and 10 bases had no gene match. The DNA for the CDR3 is TGTGCCAGCAGTTTCATCCCTGGACAGGGGGCAGGTGGCTACACCTTC. Its translation is CASSFIPGQGAGGYTF.

The rearrangement joins TRBV7-9 to TRBJ2-7; D unclear. This CDR3 spans 14 amino acids. The germline CDR1 and CDR2 sequences are SEHNR and FQNEAQ (reference sequence). Trimming took off 1 base at V and 2 bases at J, with 9 bases between the two ends. The CDR3 coding sequence is TGTGCCAGCAGCTTAGGGCCGGATCCCTACGAGCAGTACTTC. It yields the protein CASSLGPDPYEQYF.

The CDR3 DNA reads as TGTGCCATCAGGGACAGGGGGGTTGAAGATACGCAGTATTTT. Residues: CAIRDRGVEDTQYF. The gene calls are TRBV28 and TRBJ2-3; 11 bases agree with TRBD1. Germline V CDR1 and CDR2: MDHEN, SYDVKM. The CDR3 spans 14 residues. V dropped 10 bases and J dropped 5; count of bases not matched to a gene: 8.

V usage is TRBV5-5 and J usage is TRBJ2-7; TRBD1 is a possible D gene (6 bases). Looked up from germline, CDR1 is SGHKS and CDR2 is YYEKEE (reference sequence). With 0 bases removed from V and 4 bases from J, the gap between germline ends came to 14 bases. The CDR3 is 15 amino acids. CDR3 nucleotide sequence: TGTGCCAGCAGCTTGGTTGCCATGGGGGCTTACGAGCAGTACTTC. Translating it yields CASSLVAMGAYEQYF.

The V and J genes are TRBV15 and TRBJ2-1; D remains unclear. With 4 bases removed from V and 7 bases from J, the gap between germline ends came to 8 bases. This CDR3 is built from 12 residues. CDR1 and CDR2 from the germline V gene are LNHNV and YYDKDF (reference sequence). Written as DNA, the CDR3 is TGTGCCACCAGCACCGGGTTGAATGAGCAGTTCTTC. As protein: CATSTGLNEQFF.

The rearrangement links TRBV9 to TRBJ2-5; 8 nucleotides line up with TRBD2. CDR3 size: 14 residues. Germline trimming cut 3 bases from V and 3 bases from J; bases unmatched to any gene: 4. Germline CDR1 and CDR2: SGDLS and YYNGEE. This CDR3 reads CASSAPLAEETQYF. DNA of the CDR3: TGTGCCAGCAGCGCCCCACTAGCGGAAGAGACCCAGTACTTC.

This rearrangement joins TRBV2 to TRBJ1-2, with D unclear. The CDR3 is made up of 13 amino acids. The V gene lost 3 bases and the J gene lost 3 bases, with 8 bases spanning the gap. From germline, CDR1 is SNHLY and CDR2 FYNNEI. The CDR3, as DNA: TGTGCCAGCAGTGATTCGGAAGACTATGGCTACACCTTC. It is translated as CASSDSEDYGYTF.

This clone was found once. The V and J genes are TRBV10-3 and TRBJ2-5, with 11 bases lining up with TRBD2. Unmatched junction bases numbered 3, after V lost 4 bases and J lost 2 bases. The germline V gene has CDR1 ENHRY and CDR2 SYGVKD. The CDR3 runs 15 residues. The CDR3 DNA reads as TGTGCCATCAGTGGAACTAGCGGGGGACAAGAGACCCAGTACTTC. Translated, it gives CAISGTSGGQETQYF.